The entry below gives a single TCR beta chain sequence along with its context. As yet, its antigen is unknown. The sample comes from a study of T cell responses to AZD1222 COVID-19 vaccine. Profiling relied on immunoSEQ multiplex PCR, and the TCRdb table lists in-frame clones only, not all of them. The sample lists 150,000 or so clones, about 91% occurring once. Study-level points and caveats: Sampling captured repertoires only after the peak T cell response. In the spike-specific TCR repertoire, nearly half reportedly target unmutated variant regions. Mostly white British, mostly female donors; authors suggested clonal diversity may be underestimated.

V lost 2 bases to trimming and J lost 5 bases, with 10 bases between them. Looked up from germline, CDR1 is MNHEY and CDR2 is SVGEGT. CDR3 length: 14 amino acids. The specimen was peripheral blood, collected on day 0 of AZD1222 vaccination. V is TRBV6-2 or TRBV6-3 and J is TRBJ1-5; maybe TRBD1 (6 bases). The sequence came from an adult in good health. In DNA form, the CDR3 reads TGTGCCAGCAGTTACCCTGGGGGCGATCAGCCCCAGCATTTT. This codes for CASSYPGGDQPQHF.